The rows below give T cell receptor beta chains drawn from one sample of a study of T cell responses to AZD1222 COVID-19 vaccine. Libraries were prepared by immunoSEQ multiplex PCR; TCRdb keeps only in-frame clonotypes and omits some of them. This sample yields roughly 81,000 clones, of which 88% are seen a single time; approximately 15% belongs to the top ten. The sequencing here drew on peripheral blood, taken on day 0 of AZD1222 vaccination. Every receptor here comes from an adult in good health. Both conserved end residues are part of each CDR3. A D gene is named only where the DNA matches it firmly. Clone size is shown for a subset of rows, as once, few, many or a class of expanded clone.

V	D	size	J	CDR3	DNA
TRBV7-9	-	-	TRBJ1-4	CASSLSSTLEKLFF	TGTGCCAGCAGCCTAAGCTCGACACTTGAAAAACTGTTTTTT
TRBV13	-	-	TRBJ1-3	CASRAAVSGNTIYF	TGTGCCAGCAGGGCGGCAGTCTCTGGAAACACCATATATTTT
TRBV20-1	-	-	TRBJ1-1	CSGAGGTEAFF	TGCAGTGGAGCGGGGGGCACTGAAGCTTTCTTT
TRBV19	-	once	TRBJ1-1	CASRDLPGQKNTEAFF	TGTGCCAGTAGAGACCTGCCGGGACAAAAGAACACTGAAGCTTTCTTT
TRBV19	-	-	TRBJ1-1	CASSMGRSNTEAFF	TGTGCCAGTAGTATGGGCAGATCTAACACTGAAGCTTTCTTT
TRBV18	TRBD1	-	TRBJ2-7	CASASGTVTYEQYF	TGTGCCAGCGCTTCCGGGACAGTAACCTACGAGCAGTACTTC
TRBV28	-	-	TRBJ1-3	CASSFPTGNTIYF	TGTGCCAGCAGTTTCCCCACTGGAAACACCATATATTTT
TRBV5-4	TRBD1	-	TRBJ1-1	CASSYPQGDTEAFF	TGTGCCAGCAGCTACCCGCAGGGGGATACTGAAGCTTTCTTT
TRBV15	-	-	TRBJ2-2	CATSRAEAGELFF	TGTGCCACCAGCAGAGCCGAGGCCGGGGAGCTGTTTTTT
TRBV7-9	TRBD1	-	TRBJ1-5	CASSSGDRFGNQPQHF	TGTGCCAGCAGCTCGGGGGACAGGTTTGGCAATCAGCCCCAGCATTTT
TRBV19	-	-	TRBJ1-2	CASSISGTSGYTF	TGTGCCAGTAGTATTTCAGGGACCAGTGGCTACACCTTC
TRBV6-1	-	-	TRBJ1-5	CASSEWAGDSNQPQHF	TGTGCCAGCAGTGAATGGGCAGGGGATAGCAATCAGCCCCAGCATTTT
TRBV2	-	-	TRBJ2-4	CASRPVGLAKNIQYF	TGTGCCAGCAGGCCCGTAGGTTTAGCCAAAAACATTCAGTACTTC
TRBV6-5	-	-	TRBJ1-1	CVTTSHPNGGTEAFF	TGTGTCACTACATCGCATCCTAATGGCGGCACTGAAGCTTTCTTT
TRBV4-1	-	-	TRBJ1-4	CASSQDITGSNEKLFF	TGCGCCAGCAGCCAAGATATTACAGGGTCTAATGAAAAACTGTTTTTT
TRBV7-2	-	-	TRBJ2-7	CASSLAKVGEQYF	TGTGCCAGCAGCTTAGCGAAGGTCGGCGAGCAGTACTTC
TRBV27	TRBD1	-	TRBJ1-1	CASSLETGGAAFF	TGTGCCAGCAGTTTAGAAACAGGGGGTGCGGCTTTCTTT
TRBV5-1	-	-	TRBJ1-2	CASSLDPGSNYGYTF	TGCGCCAGCAGCTTGGATCCAGGTTCAAACTATGGCTACACCTTC
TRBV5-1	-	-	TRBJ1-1	CASSLERTEAFF	TGCGCCAGCAGCTTGGAACGGACTGAAGCTTTCTTT
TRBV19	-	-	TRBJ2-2	CASSLGRATGELFF	TGTGCCAGTAGTTTGGGCAGGGCCACCGGGGAGCTGTTTTTT
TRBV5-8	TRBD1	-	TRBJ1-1	CASSPTGTGGTEAFF	TGTGCCAGCAGCCCCACAGGGACAGGGGGCACTGAAGCTTTCTTT
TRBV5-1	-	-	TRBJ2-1	CASSPASYNEQFF	TGCGCCAGCAGTCCTGCTTCCTACAATGAGCAGTTCTTC
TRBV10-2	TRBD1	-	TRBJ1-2	CASSVSGGNYGYTF	TGCGCCAGCAGTGTGTCAGGGGGCAACTATGGCTACACCTTC
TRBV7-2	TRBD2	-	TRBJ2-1	CASSLVPSGSRSEQFF	TGTGCCAGCAGCTTAGTCCCTAGCGGGAGTCGGAGTGAGCAGTTCTTC